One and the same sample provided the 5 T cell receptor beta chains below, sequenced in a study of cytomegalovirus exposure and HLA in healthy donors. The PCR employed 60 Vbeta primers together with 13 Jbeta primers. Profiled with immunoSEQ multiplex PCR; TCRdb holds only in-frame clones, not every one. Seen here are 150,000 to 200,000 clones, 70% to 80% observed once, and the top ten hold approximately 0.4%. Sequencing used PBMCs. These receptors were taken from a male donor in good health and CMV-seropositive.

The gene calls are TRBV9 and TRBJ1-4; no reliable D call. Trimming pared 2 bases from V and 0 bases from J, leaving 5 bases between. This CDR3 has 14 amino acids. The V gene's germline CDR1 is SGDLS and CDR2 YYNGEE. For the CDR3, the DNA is TGTGCCAGCAGCGTCCATGCAACTAATGAAAAACTGTTTTTT. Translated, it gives CASSVHATNEKLFF. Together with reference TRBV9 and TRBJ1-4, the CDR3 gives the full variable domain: DSGVTQTPKHLITATGQRVTLRCSPRSGDLSVYWYQQSLDQGLQFLIQYYNGEERAKGNILERFSAQQFPDLHSELNLSSLELGDSALYFCASSVHATNEKLFFGSGTQLSVL.

The DNA of the CDR3 is TGTGCCAGCAGCTTACTGGGACAGGGGTTGTCAGCTTTCTTT. Translation gives CASSLLGQGLSAFF. The genes are TRBV11-2 and TRBJ1-1; 10 bases fit TRBD1. Germline V gives CDR1 SGHAT, CDR2 FQNNGV. The length of the CDR3 is 14 residues. The J segment lost 10 bases and the V segment lost 2 bases, leaving 7 bases of the junction unmatched.

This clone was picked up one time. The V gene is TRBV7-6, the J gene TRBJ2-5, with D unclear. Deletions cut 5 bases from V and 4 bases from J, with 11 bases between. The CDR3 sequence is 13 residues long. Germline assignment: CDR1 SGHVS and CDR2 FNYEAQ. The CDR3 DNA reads TGTGCCAGCAGCGACACAGCTTTAGAGACCCAGTACTTC. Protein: CASSDTALETQYF.

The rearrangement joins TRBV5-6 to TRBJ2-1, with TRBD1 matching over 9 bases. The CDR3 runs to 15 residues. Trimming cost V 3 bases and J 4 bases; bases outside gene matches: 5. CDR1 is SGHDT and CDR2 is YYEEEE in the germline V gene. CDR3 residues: CASSYGTGSYNEQFF. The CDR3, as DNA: TGTGCCAGCAGCTACGGGACAGGGTCGTACAATGAGCAGTTCTTC.

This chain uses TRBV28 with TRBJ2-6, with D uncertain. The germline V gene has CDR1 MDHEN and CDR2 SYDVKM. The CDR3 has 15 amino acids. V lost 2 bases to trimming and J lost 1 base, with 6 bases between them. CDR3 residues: CASSLGQSGANVLTF. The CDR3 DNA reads TGTGCCAGCAGTTTAGGGCAGTCTGGGGCCAACGTCCTGACTTTC.